The 8 T cell receptor beta chains below come from one sample, sequenced in a study of T cells in Graves' hyperthyroidism and ophthalmopathy. TCR beta CDR3 sequences were amplified from RNA transcripts. The study used the HTBI primer set for a first-round RT-PCR of the TCR CDR3. TCRdb reanalysed the multiplex PCR reads using MiXCR and keeps one entry per CDR3 protein. The sample consists of fewer than 850,000 distinct CDR3 sequences, 17% of them appearing once. Sequencing was performed on blood. These receptors all stem from a man between 45 and 60 years old with Graves' hyperthyroidism.

This clonotype was found a few times. V and J are TRBV20-1 and TRBJ1-1; D unclear. The germline V gene encodes CDR1 DFQATT and CDR2 SNEGSKA (reference sequence). This CDR3 spans 15 amino acids. Trimming left V 1 base short and J 0 bases short, with 12 bases between. CDR3 loop: CSARVGRGMNTEAFF. CDR3 DNA sequence: TGCAGTGCTAGAGTTGGGCGTGGGATGAACACTGAAGCTTTCTTT.

This clonotype was found many times. The V gene is TRBV12-3 or TRBV12-4, the J gene TRBJ1-5, with 8 bases lining up with TRBD1. The CDR3 covers 14 residues. The V and J ends lost 7 bases and 6 bases, in that order; junction bases with no gene match: 8. Here the CDR3 reads CASNGQGAIQPQHF. In nucleotides, the CDR3 is TGTGCCAGCAATGGACAGGGAGCGATTCAGCCCCAGCATTTT.

This clonotype came up a few times. V and J are TRBV7-2 and TRBJ2-1; a possible D gene is TRBD2 (6 bases). Germline V gene lookup returns CDR1 SGHTA and CDR2 FQGNSA. Trimming shortened V by 3 bases and J by 6 bases, and 12 bases separated the two germline ends. The CDR3 is 14 amino acids. CDR3 DNA sequence: TGTGCCAGCAGCTTTTTAACTAGCTCCAATGAGCAGTTCTTC. Protein product: CASSFLTSSNEQFF.

V usage is TRBV10-3 and J usage is TRBJ2-2, with 13 bases lining up with TRBD2. The CDR3 runs 19 residues. Trimming took 3 bases from V and 6 from J; bases not matched to a gene: 13. Germline CDR1 and CDR2: ENHRY and SYGVKD. CDR3 protein: CAISESGLAGVFKSGELFF. The CDR3 bases are TGTGCCATCAGTGAATCCGGACTAGCGGGAGTTTTTAAGTCCGGGGAGCTGTTTTTT.

This sequence joins TRBV19 and TRBJ1-1; D not resolved. Germline V gene sequence: CDR1 LNHDA, CDR2 SQIVND (reference sequence). The CDR3 length is 17 residues. V lost 1 base and J lost 0, with 15 bases in between. DNA for the CDR3: TGTGCCAGTAGTATAGGCCCCCGTCCAGGCATGAACACTGAAGCTTTCTTT. Translated, it gives CASSIGPRPGMNTEAFF. Full variable domain (outside the CDR3, taken from reference TRBV19 and TRBJ1-1): DGGITQSPKYLFRKEGQNVTLSCEQNLNHDAMYWYRQDPGQGLRLIYYSQIVNDFQKGDIAEGYSVSREKKESFPLTVTSAQKNPTAFYLCASSIGPRPGMNTEAFFGQGTRLTVV.

This clonotype has a count of ten or more. The rearrangement joins TRBV28 to TRBJ1-4; D remains ambiguous. The length of the CDR3 is 11 residues. CDR1 is MDHEN and CDR2 is SYDVKM in the germline V gene. The V end was cut by 6 bases, the J end by 5 bases, with 4 bases between. CDR3: CASRINEKLFF. The CDR3 DNA is TGTGCCAGCAGGATAAATGAAAAACTGTTTTTT.

The CDR3 sequence: CASSIGTDYNEQFF. Here the CDR3 DNA reads TGTGCCAGCAGCATCGGGACGGACTACAATGAGCAGTTCTTC. The chain links TRBV6-1 to TRBJ2-1; D may match TRBD1 or TRBD2 (5 bases each). CDR3 length: 14 residues. The V end was cut by 6 bases, the J end by 3 bases, with 12 bases between. Per germline, CDR1 MNHNS and CDR2 SASEGT.

This chain links TRBV28 with TRBJ2-5; D unresolved. V lost 5 bases, J lost 2 bases, and 18 bases lay in between. The CDR3 contains 16 residues. Germline values: CDR1 MDHEN, CDR2 SYDVKM. The CDR3 protein is CASSPSIGQIQETQYF. In DNA, the CDR3 is TGTGCCAGCAGTCCCTCCATAGGGCAGATACAAGAGACCCAGTACTTC.